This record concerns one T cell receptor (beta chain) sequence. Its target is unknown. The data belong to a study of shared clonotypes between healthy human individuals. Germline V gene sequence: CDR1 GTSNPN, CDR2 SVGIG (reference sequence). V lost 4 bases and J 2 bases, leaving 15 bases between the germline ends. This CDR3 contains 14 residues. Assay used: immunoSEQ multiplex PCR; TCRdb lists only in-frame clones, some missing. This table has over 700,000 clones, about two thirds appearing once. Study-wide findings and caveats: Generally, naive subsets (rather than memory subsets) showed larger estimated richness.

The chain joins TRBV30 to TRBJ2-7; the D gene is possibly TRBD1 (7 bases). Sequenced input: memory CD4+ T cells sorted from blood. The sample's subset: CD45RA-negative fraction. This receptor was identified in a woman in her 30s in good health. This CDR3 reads CAWKRGTVTYEQYF. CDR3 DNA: TGTGCCTGGAAGCGCGGGACAGTGACCTACGAGCAGTACTTC.